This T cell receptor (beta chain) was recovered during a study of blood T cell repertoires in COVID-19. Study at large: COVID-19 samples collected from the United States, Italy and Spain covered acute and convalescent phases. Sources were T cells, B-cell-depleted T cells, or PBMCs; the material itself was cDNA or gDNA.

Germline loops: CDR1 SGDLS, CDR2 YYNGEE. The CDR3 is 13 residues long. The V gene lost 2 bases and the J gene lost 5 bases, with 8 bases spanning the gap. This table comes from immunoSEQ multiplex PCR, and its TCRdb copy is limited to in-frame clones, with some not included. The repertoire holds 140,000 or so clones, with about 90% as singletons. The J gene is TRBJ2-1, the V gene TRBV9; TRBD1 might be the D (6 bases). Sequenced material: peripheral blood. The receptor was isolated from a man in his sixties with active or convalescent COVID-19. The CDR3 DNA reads TGTGCCAGCAGCGTCCGACAGGACAATGAGCAGTTCTTC. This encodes CASSVRQDNEQFF. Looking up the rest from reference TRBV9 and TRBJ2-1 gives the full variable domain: DSGVTQTPKHLITATGQRVTLRCSPRSGDLSVYWYQQSLDQGLQFLIQYYNGEERAKGNILERFSAQQFPDLHSELNLSSLELGDSALYFCASSVRQDNEQFFGPGTRLTVL.